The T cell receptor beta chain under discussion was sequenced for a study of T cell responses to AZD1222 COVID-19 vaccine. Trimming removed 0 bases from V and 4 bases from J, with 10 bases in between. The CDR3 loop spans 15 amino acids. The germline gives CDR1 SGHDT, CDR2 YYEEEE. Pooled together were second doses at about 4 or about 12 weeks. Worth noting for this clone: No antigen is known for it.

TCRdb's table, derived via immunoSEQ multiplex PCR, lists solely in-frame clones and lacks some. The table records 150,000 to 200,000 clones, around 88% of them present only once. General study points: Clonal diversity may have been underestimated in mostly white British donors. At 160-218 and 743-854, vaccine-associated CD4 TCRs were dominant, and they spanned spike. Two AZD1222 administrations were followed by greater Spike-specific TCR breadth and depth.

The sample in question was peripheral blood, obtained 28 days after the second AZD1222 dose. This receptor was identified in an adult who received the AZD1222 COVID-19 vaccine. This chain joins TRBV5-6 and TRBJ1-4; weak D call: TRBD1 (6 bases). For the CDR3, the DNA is TGTGCCAGCAGCTTGGGGGGGCAGATTAATGAAAAACTGTTTTTT. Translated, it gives CASSLGGQINEKLFF.